The 26 T cell receptor beta chains in this list originate from one sample, sequenced in a study of cytomegalovirus exposure and HLA in healthy donors. In the PCR, 60 Vbeta and 13 Jbeta primers were used. Measured with immunoSEQ multiplex PCR; TCRdb has only the in-frame clones, and not every one. The table lists roughly 190,000 clones, about four fifths of them singletons. Sequenced material: PBMCs. These receptors came from a man aged 25-45 years in good health and CMV-seropositive.

V usage is TRBV29-1 and J usage is TRBJ2-1; 10 bases map to TRBD2. V shed 6 bases, J shed 8 bases, and the junction held 13 bases outside the gene matches. This CDR3 contains 15 residues. In germline, CDR1 is SQVTM, CDR2 ANQGSEA. DNA of the CDR3: TGCAGCGTCCACCGGGGGGCTAGCGGGAGCCATGAGCAGTTCTTC. Protein sequence: CSVHRGASGSHEQFF.

This clone was counted between two and nine times. This chain uses TRBV9 with TRBJ2-1; 14 bases map to TRBD2. This CDR3 is 14 amino acids long. Unmatched junction bases numbered 5, after V lost 7 bases and J lost 8 bases. Germline-derived CDR1 and CDR2 are SGDLS and YYNGEE. For the CDR3, the DNA is TGTGCCAGCGCAGGGACTAGCGGGAGTGATGAGCAGTTCTTC. Translated: CASAGTSGSDEQFF. Full variable domain (missing parts from reference TRBV9 and TRBJ2-1): DSGVTQTPKHLITATGQRVTLRCSPRSGDLSVYWYQQSLDQGLQFLIQYYNGEERAKGNILERFSAQQFPDLHSELNLSSLELGDSALYFCASAGTSGSDEQFFGPGTRLTVL.

V is TRBV6-5 and J is TRBJ2-3; 7 bases match TRBD1. The CDR3 consists of 14 residues. The germline V gene encodes CDR1 MNHEY and CDR2 SVGAGI. V was clipped by 6 bases and J by 4 bases; unmatched bases: 7. This CDR3 is CASRAGTASDTQYF. The CDR3 nucleotides are TGTGCCAGCAGGGCCGGGACAGCATCAGATACGCAGTATTTT.

J is TRBJ1-6 and V is TRBV11-2; 8 positions agree with TRBD1. The CDR3 runs to 15 residues. With 5 bases clipped from V and 7 bases from J, the junction kept 7 bases outside the gene matches. Germline lookup yields CDR1 SGHAT and CDR2 FQNNGV. CDR3 in amino acids: CASSIMTGENSPLHF. Here the CDR3 DNA reads TGTGCCAGCAGCATAATGACAGGGGAAAATTCACCCCTCCACTTT. Variable domain in full (rest from reference TRBV11-2 and TRBJ1-6): EAGVAQSPRYKIIEKRQSVAFWCNPISGHATLYWYQQILGQGPKLLIQFQNNGVVDDSQLPKDRFSAERLKGVDSTLKIQPAKLEDSAVYLCASSIMTGENSPLHFGNGTRLTVT.

J is TRBJ2-1 and V is TRBV18, with 11 bases matching TRBD2. The length of the CDR3 is 16 residues. Looked up from germline, CDR1 is KGHSH and CDR2 is LQKENI. The V segment lost 2 bases and the J segment 8 bases; nucleotides outside the gene matches: 8. CDR3 sequence (DNA): TGTGCCAGCTCACCAAAACTAGCGGGAGATATCTATGAGCAGTTCTTC. It yields the protein CASSPKLAGDIYEQFF.

The chain couples TRBV5-1 to TRBJ2-5; 14 bases are shared with TRBD2. Looked up from germline, CDR1 is SGHRS and CDR2 is YFSETQ. This CDR3 comprises 18 residues. The J segment lost 1 base and the V segment lost 4 bases, leaving 9 bases of the junction unmatched. The CDR3 is CASSTGLAGGKPQETQYF. In DNA form, the CDR3 reads TGCGCCAGCAGCACCGGACTAGCGGGAGGAAAACCCCAAGAGACCCAGTACTTC.

The chain links TRBV13 to TRBJ2-3; 7 bases align to TRBD1. The CDR3 totals 15 residues. Germline assignment: CDR1 PRHDT and CDR2 FYEKMQ (reference sequence). V was pared by 5 bases and J by 2 bases, with 7 bases of the junction left unmatched. Here the CDR3 DNA reads TGTGCCAGCAGCCAAGGAGACAGGGACACAGATACGCAGTATTTT. It encodes CASSQGDRDTDTQYF.

In its sample, this clone was seen a few times. The chain recombines TRBV5-6 with TRBJ2-5; TRBD1 aligns across 9 bases. This CDR3 comprises 15 residues. With 4 bases clipped from V and 4 bases from J, the junction kept 8 bases outside the gene matches. Germline V gene sequence: CDR1 SGHDT, CDR2 YYEEEE. CDR3 protein: CASSTGTGRRETQYF. The CDR3 DNA reads TGTGCCAGCAGCACGGGGACAGGGAGGCGAGAGACCCAGTACTTC.

This clone was seen a few times. CDR3 protein: CASSYGQGSYEQYF. Written as DNA, the CDR3 is TGTGCCAGCAGTTACGGACAGGGGAGTTACGAGCAGTACTTC. This chain links TRBV6-5 with TRBJ2-7, with TRBD1 matching 9 bases. Germline-derived CDR1 and CDR2 are MNHEY and SVGAGI. Trimming cost V 2 bases and J 4 bases; bases outside gene matches: 3. This CDR3 is built from 14 residues.

This chain links TRBV4-2 with TRBJ1-4; possibly TRBD1 for D (6 bases). The CDR3 is 16 residues long. Looked up from germline, CDR1 is LGHNA and CDR2 is YNFKEQ. V lost 2 bases and J 7 bases, leaving 17 bases between the germline ends. The CDR3 bases are TGTGCCAGCAGCCAACCGCCATCAGGGGATGGTGAAAAACTGTTTTTT. It encodes CASSQPPSGDGEKLFF.

The V call is TRBV28, the J call TRBJ1-2, with D maybe TRBD1 (6 bases). Germline V gives CDR1 MDHEN, CDR2 SYDVKM. The CDR3 loop spans 14 amino acids. The V and J ends lost 5 bases and 4 bases respectively, with 14 bases between them. The CDR3 protein is CASSIPGQFYGYTF. CDR3 nucleotides: TGTGCCAGCAGTATCCCTGGACAGTTCTATGGCTACACCTTC.

V is TRBV19 and J is TRBJ1-1; possible D gene TRBD1, 6 bases. Germline V gene data show CDR1 as LNHDA and CDR2 as SQIVND (reference sequence). V lost 1 base, J lost 5 bases, and 14 bases lay in between. The CDR3 has 15 amino acids. The CDR3 loop is CASSIGSTGRTEAFF. The CDR3 nucleotides are TGTGCCAGTAGTATAGGGTCGACAGGCAGAACTGAAGCTTTCTTT. Variable domain in full (rest from reference TRBV19 and TRBJ1-1): DGGITQSPKYLFRKEGQNVTLSCEQNLNHDAMYWYRQDPGQGLRLIYYSQIVNDFQKGDIAEGYSVSREKKESFPLTVTSAQKNPTAFYLCASSIGSTGRTEAFFGQGTRLTVV.

This clone was counted only a few times. The chain employs TRBV6-5 and TRBJ2-7, with D possibly matching TRBD2 (6 bases). CDR3 size: 13 residues. The germline V and J ends were trimmed by 5 bases and 2 bases, with 10 bases remaining between them. Germline V gene lookup returns CDR1 MNHEY and CDR2 SVGAGI. For the CDR3, the DNA is TGTGCCAGCAGTAAGCGGGCACCCTACGAGCAGTACTTC. Translated, it gives CASSKRAPYEQYF.

The chain uses TRBV29-1 and TRBJ1-3; TRBD1 might be the D (6 bases). Per the germline V gene, CDR1 is SQVTM and CDR2 is ANQGSEA. The V end lost 5 bases, the J end lost 0 bases, and 14 bases lay between the germline ends. CDR3 length: 15 residues. The DNA for the CDR3 is TGCAGCGTTCGTCGGGACACCAACTCTGGAAACACCATATATTTT. It specifies CSVRRDTNSGNTIYF. The variable domain in full, with the rest retrieved from reference TRBV29-1 and TRBJ1-3, is SAVISQKPSRDICQRGTSLTIQCQVDSQVTMMFWYRQQPGQSLTLIATANQGSEATYESGFVIDKFPISRPNLTFSTLTVSNMSPEDSSIYLCSVRRDTNSGNTIYFGEGSWLTVV.

The chain uses TRBV2 and TRBJ2-2; TRBD1 is a possible D gene (5 bases). Germline V gives CDR1 SNHLY, CDR2 FYNNEI. CDR3 length: 14 residues. Trimming cost V 6 bases and J 3 bases, with 11 bases left between them. In DNA form, the CDR3 reads TGTGCCAGCAGGGTGACAGTTTACACCGGGGAGCTGTTTTTT. It codes for CASRVTVYTGELFF. Drawing the rest from reference TRBV2 and TRBJ2-2, the complete variable domain is EPEVTQTPSHQVTQMGQEVILRCVPISNHLYFYWYRQILGQKVEFLVSFYNNEISEKSEIFDDQFSVERPDGSNFTLKIRSTKLEDSAMYFCASRVTVYTGELFFGEGSRLTVL.

V and J are TRBV5-6 and TRBJ1-4; D might be TRBD1 (5 bases). Germline CDR1 and CDR2: SGHDT and YYEEEE. V was cut by 4 bases and J by 7 bases, with 17 bases left in between. This CDR3 has 15 residues. CDR3 loop: CASSGRGSGVEKLFF. As DNA, the CDR3 is TGTGCCAGCAGCGGAAGGGGTTCCGGAGTTGAAAAACTGTTTTTT.

This chain connects TRBV6-5 to TRBJ2-5, with D perhaps matching TRBD1 (5 bases). The CDR3 has 14 residues. V was clipped by 9 bases and J by 2 bases, with 16 bases between them. Germline V gives CDR1 MNHEY, CDR2 SVGAGI. CDR3 loop: CARPIGHPQETQYF. CDR3 nucleotides: TGTGCCAGACCCATCGGACACCCTCAAGAGACCCAGTACTTC.

The chain has TRBV11-3 and TRBJ2-2; no definite D call. Germline V gene lookup returns CDR1 SGHNT and CDR2 YENEEA. The CDR3 has 13 amino acids. With 0 bases removed from V and 6 bases from J, the gap between germline ends came to 5 bases. The CDR3: CASSLDRPGELFF. Written as DNA, the CDR3 is TGTGCCAGCAGCTTAGATCGTCCCGGGGAGCTGTTTTTT.

This rearrangement joins TRBV9 to TRBJ1-3; D is unclear. Germline V lookup: CDR1 SGDLS, CDR2 YYNGEE. This CDR3 contains 16 residues. Trimming stripped 0 bases from V and 2 bases from J, with 12 bases between. CDR3 region: CASSVGWEGTGNTIYF. The CDR3 DNA reads as TGTGCCAGCAGCGTAGGATGGGAGGGTACTGGAAACACCATATATTTT. The entire variable domain, with the rest obtained from reference TRBV9 and TRBJ1-3, is as follows: DSGVTQTPKHLITATGQRVTLRCSPRSGDLSVYWYQQSLDQGLQFLIQYYNGEERAKGNILERFSAQQFPDLHSELNLSSLELGDSALYFCASSVGWEGTGNTIYFGEGSWLTVV.

CDR3 in DNA: TGCGCCAGCAGCTTCATCCAGGGGACCCAGTACTTC. Its protein is CASSFIQGTQYF. The V and J genes are TRBV5-1 and TRBJ2-5; D may be TRBD1 (5 bases). There are 12 residues in the CDR3. Deletions cut 2 bases from V and 7 bases from J, with 9 bases between. Germline lookup yields CDR1 SGHRS and CDR2 YFSETQ.

The V call is TRBV5-8, the J call TRBJ2-3; D uncertain. V was pared by 5 bases and J by 6 bases, with 7 bases between. The germline gives CDR1 SGHTS, CDR2 YDEGEE. This CDR3 has 11 residues. The CDR3 sequence is CASRVQDTQYF. As DNA, the CDR3 is TGTGCCAGCAGGGTACAGGATACGCAGTATTTT.

This chain joins TRBV14 and TRBJ1-1; D remains unclear. Looked up from germline, CDR1 is SGHDN and CDR2 is FVKESK. This CDR3 has 17 amino acids. With 4 bases removed from V and 6 bases from J, the gap between germline ends came to 24 bases. The CDR3 coding sequence is TGTGCCAGCAGCCGGAAACCGTCGGGTCGGAGATATGCTGAAGCTTTCTTT. Translation: CASSRKPSGRRYAEAFF.

Notes on this clone: This CDR3 is also generated by other DNA sequences in the sample. The chain is built from TRBV28 and TRBJ2-5, with D perhaps TRBD2 (5 bases). Germline CDR1 and CDR2: MDHEN and SYDVKM. Trimming cost V 3 bases and J 0 bases, with 8 bases left between them. This CDR3 is built from 14 residues. CDR3 in DNA: TGTGCCAGCAGTTTCTCGGGGTACCAAGAGACCCAGTACTTC. Translation gives CASSFSGYQETQYF.

The chain links TRBV7-6 to TRBJ1-5; 8 bases match TRBD1. V lost 2 bases, J lost 1 base, and 1 base stayed unmatched. The germline gives CDR1 SGHVS, CDR2 FNYEAQ. CDR3 length: 15 amino acids. The CDR3 sequence is CASSLWTGSNQPQHF. Written as DNA, the CDR3 is TGTGCCAGCAGCTTATGGACAGGGAGCAATCAGCCCCAGCATTTT.

The CDR3 DNA follows: TGCGCCAGCAGGAAGACTAGCGGGGGTTCCTACAATGAGCAGTTCTTC. The encoded protein is CASRKTSGGSYNEQFF. The chain links TRBV5-1 to TRBJ2-1; TRBD2 matches 12 bases. From germline, CDR1 is SGHRS and CDR2 YFSETQ. Trimming removed 5 bases from V and 1 base from J; junction bases left unmatched: 4. This CDR3 comprises 16 residues.

The chain links TRBV5-1 to TRBJ1-4, with TRBD1 identical over 8 bases. The ends lost 0 bases at V and 8 bases at J; junction bases unmatched: 6. CDR3 length: 15 amino acids. The germline V gene has CDR1 SGHRS and CDR2 YFSETQ. CDR3 DNA: TGCGCCAGCAGCTTGGTTTCGGGGACAGGAGAAAAACTGTTTTTT. Translated, it gives CASSLVSGTGEKLFF.